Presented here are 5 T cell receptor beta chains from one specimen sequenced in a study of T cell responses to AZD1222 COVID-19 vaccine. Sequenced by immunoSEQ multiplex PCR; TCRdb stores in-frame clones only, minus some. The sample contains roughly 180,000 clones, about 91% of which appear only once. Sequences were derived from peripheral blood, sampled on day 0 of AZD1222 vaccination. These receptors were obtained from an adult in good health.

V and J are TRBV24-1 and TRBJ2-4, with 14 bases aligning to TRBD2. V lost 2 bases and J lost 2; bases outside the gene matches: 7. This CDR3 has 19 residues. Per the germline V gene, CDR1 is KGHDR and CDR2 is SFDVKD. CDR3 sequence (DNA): TGTGCCACCAGTGATTCAGGACTAGCGGGAGGAGGGACCAAAAACATTCAGTACTTC. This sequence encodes CATSDSGLAGGGTKNIQYF.

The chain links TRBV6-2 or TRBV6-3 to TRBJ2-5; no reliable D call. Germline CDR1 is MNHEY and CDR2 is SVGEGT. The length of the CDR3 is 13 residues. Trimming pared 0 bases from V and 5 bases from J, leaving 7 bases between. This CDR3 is CASSYSISETQYF. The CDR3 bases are TGTGCCAGCAGTTACTCGATTTCCGAGACCCAGTACTTC.

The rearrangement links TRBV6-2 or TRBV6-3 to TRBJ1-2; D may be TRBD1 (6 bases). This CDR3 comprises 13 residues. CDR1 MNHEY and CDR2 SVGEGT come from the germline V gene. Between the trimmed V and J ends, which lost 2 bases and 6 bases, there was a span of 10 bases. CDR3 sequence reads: CASSYPGTNGYTF. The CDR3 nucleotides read TGTGCCAGCAGTTACCCCGGGACAAATGGCTACACCTTC.

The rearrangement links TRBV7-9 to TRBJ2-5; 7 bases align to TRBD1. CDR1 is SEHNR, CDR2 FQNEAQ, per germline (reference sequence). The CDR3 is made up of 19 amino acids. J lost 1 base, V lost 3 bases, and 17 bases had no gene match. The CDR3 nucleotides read TGTGCCAGCAGCTTTACCGGAACAGGGGAAAGCTTGCCCCAAGAGACCCAGTACTTC. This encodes CASSFTGTGESLPQETQYF.

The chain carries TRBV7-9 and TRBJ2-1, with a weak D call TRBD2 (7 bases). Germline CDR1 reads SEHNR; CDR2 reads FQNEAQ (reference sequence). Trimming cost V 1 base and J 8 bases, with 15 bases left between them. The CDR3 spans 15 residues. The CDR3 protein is CASSLEGGLRHEQFF. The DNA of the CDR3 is TGTGCCAGCAGCTTAGAGGGGGGGCTGAGGCATGAGCAGTTCTTC.